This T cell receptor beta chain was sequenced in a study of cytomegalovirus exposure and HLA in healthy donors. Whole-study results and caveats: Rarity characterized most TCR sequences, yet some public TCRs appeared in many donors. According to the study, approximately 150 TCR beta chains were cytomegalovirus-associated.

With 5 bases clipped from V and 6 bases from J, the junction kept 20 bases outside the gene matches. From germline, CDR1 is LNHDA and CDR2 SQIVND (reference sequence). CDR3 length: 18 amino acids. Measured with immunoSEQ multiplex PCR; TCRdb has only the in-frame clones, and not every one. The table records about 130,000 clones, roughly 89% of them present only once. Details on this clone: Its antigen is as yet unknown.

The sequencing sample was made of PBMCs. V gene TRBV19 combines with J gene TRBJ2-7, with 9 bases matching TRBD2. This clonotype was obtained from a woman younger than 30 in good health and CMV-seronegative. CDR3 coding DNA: TGTGCCAGTAGTGCCGGGACAGCTTGGATAGCGGGAGAAGTCGAGCAGTACTTC. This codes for CASSAGTAWIAGEVEQYF. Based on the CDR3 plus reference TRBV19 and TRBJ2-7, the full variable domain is DGGITQSPKYLFRKEGQNVTLSCEQNLNHDAMYWYRQDPGQGLRLIYYSQIVNDFQKGDIAEGYSVSREKKESFPLTVTSAQKNPTAFYLCASSAGTAWIAGEVEQYFGPGTRLTVT.